These 8 T cell receptor beta chains were all obtained from the same sample, sequenced in a study of PD-1 blockade in classical Hodgkin lymphoma. The method was immunoSEQ multiplex PCR; TCRdb's version includes in-frame clones alone and lacks a portion of them. This repertoire shows some 70,000 clones, over 90% found once; its top ten account for about 2.5%. Time point indicated: newly diagnosed, previously untreated cHL patient sample. Sequenced input: peripheral blood mononuclear cells (PBMCs). Every receptor here comes from a human donor with classical Hodgkin lymphoma.

The V call is TRBV19, the J call TRBJ2-1; 13 nucleotides align to TRBD2. The CDR3 extends over 17 amino acids. Per the germline V gene, CDR1 is LNHDA and CDR2 is SQIVND (reference sequence). V lost 5 bases, J lost 9 bases, and 13 bases stayed unmatched. The CDR3 DNA reads TGTGCCAGTAGTCCTGACGGACTAGCGGGGGTTAAGGGTGAGCAGTTCTTC. Protein product: CASSPDGLAGVKGEQFF.

The chain uses TRBV2 and TRBJ2-1; 10 positions agree with TRBD2. With 7 bases clipped from V and 14 bases from J, the junction kept 17 bases outside the gene matches. Germline V CDR1 and CDR2: SNHLY, FYNNEI. The CDR3 contains 15 residues. This CDR3 is CASTWGASGSGVEFF. Written as DNA, the CDR3 is TGTGCCAGCACCTGGGGGGCTAGCGGGAGTGGGGTGGAGTTCTTC.

V usage is TRBV6-6 and J usage is TRBJ2-1; D unresolved. Trimming took 4 bases from V and 3 from J, leaving 13 bases between them. CDR1 is MNHNY, CDR2 SVGAGI, per germline (reference sequence). The CDR3 runs to 15 residues. CDR3 protein: CASSSILGNYNEQFF. The CDR3 DNA is TGTGCCAGCAGTTCAATTCTTGGGAACTACAATGAGCAGTTCTTC.

The chain combines TRBV5-1 with TRBJ2-5; TRBD1 agrees at 8 bases. Trimming cost V 3 bases and J 5 bases; bases outside gene matches: 9. In germline, CDR1 is SGHRS, CDR2 YFSETQ. CDR3 length equals 15 residues. CDR3 sequence reads: CASSSQSRGPETQYF. CDR3 DNA: TGCGCCAGCAGCTCACAAAGCAGGGGGCCGGAGACCCAGTACTTC.

The chain is built from TRBV27 and TRBJ2-7, with TRBD2 identical over 13 bases. The germline V gene has CDR1 MNHEY and CDR2 SMNVEV (reference sequence). This CDR3 is 15 amino acids long. Losses at the gene ends were 3 bases for V and 3 bases for J; bases not matched to a gene: 2. CDR3: CASSFRTSGSYEQYF. Here the CDR3 DNA reads TGTGCCAGCAGTTTCCGGACTAGCGGGAGCTACGAGCAGTACTTC.

This sequence joins TRBV12-2 and TRBJ1-1; the table's D call of TRBD1 was not tested on the DNA. TRBV12-2 is tagged as a pseudogene. CDR3 size: 18 residues. CDR3 amino acids: CASRLTGTGNRDDTEAFF. The CDR3, as DNA: TGTGCAAGTCGCTTAACGGGAACAGGGAATCGAGATGACACTGAAGCTTTCTTT.

The rearrangement uses TRBV6-1 and TRBJ1-5; D unresolved. The germline V gene encodes CDR1 MNHNS and CDR2 SASEGT. Trimming removed 2 bases from V and 4 bases from J, with 9 bases in between. The CDR3 loop spans 14 amino acids. Here the CDR3 reads CASSEPTINQPQHF. CDR3 DNA: TGTGCCAGCAGTGAACCGACAATAAATCAGCCCCAGCATTTT.

This sequence joins TRBV7-2 and TRBJ2-1; 13 positions agree with TRBD2. Germline V gene sequence: CDR1 SGHTA, CDR2 FQGNSA. This CDR3 has 17 amino acids. Trimming took 5 bases from V and 3 from J; bases not matched to a gene: 7. CDR3 nucleotides: TGTGCCAGCAGCCCAACTAGCGGGAGGGCCGGCTACAATGAGCAGTTCTTC. Translating gives CASSPTSGRAGYNEQFF.